These 6 T cell receptor beta chains were sequenced from one sample in a study of blood T cell repertoires in COVID-19. Here immunoSEQ multiplex PCR was the method, and the copy in TCRdb shows in-frame clones only, minus some. The sample has fewer than 200,000 clones, roughly four fifths seen once. The sample comprised peripheral blood. These receptors were obtained from an elderly woman with COVID-19, enrolled during active disease.

The rearrangement uses TRBV4-2 and TRBJ2-5; 12 bases map to TRBD2. This CDR3 has 16 amino acids. Germline CDR1 and CDR2: LGHNA and YNFKEQ. After removal of 4 bases from V and 1 base from J, the junction contained 4 bases not matched to a gene. DNA of the CDR3: TGTGCCAGCAGCCCTGGACTAGCGGGATCCCAAGAGACCCAGTACTTC. Encoded protein: CASSPGLAGSQETQYF.

This rearrangement joins TRBV3-1 (or the pseudogene TRBV3-2) to TRBJ2-3, with 14 bases aligning to TRBD2. This CDR3 is 16 amino acids long. Germline V gene data show CDR1 as LGHDT and CDR2 as YNNKEL (reference sequence). Trimming cost V 7 bases and J 5 bases; bases outside gene matches: 8. CDR3 sequence: CASTGRLAGGRDTQYF. The CDR3 DNA is TGTGCCAGCACCGGCCGACTAGCGGGAGGGAGAGATACGCAGTATTTT.

This rearrangement joins TRBV30 to TRBJ1-1; D uncertain. The ends were cut back, 3 bases at V and 8 bases at J, with 10 bases in the middle. The V gene's germline CDR1 is GTSNPN and CDR2 SVGIG (reference sequence). This CDR3 has 11 amino acids. This chain's CDR3 is CAWRRLVEAFF. The CDR3 nucleotides are TGTGCCTGGAGGAGATTGGTCGAAGCTTTCTTT.

This chain joins TRBV29-1 and TRBJ2-7; 7 nucleotides agree with TRBD1. J lost 0 bases, V lost 7 bases, and 3 bases had no gene match. The CDR3 consists of 12 residues. Germline CDR1 reads SQVTM; CDR2 reads ANQGSEA. The CDR3 loop reads CSARDSSYEQYF. For the CDR3, the DNA is TGCAGCGCCCGGGACAGCTCCTACGAGCAGTACTTC.

J is TRBJ1-6 and V is TRBV5-4; 8 nucleotides agree with TRBD1. CDR3 length: 15 residues. Germline V lookup: CDR1 SGHNT, CDR2 YYREEE (reference sequence). J lost 8 bases, V lost 3 bases, and 7 bases had no gene match. The chain's CDR3 is CASSSEPGQDSPLHF. CDR3 DNA sequence: TGTGCCAGCAGCTCCGAACCGGGACAGGATTCACCCCTCCACTTT.

This chain uses TRBV11-3 with TRBJ1-2; D not certain. V was pared by 3 bases and J by 4 bases, with 9 bases between. The CDR3 spans 13 residues. The germline V gene encodes CDR1 SGHNT and CDR2 YENEEA. The CDR3 is CASSLAAFYGYTF. For the CDR3, the DNA is TGTGCCAGCAGCTTGGCGGCGTTCTATGGCTACACCTTC.